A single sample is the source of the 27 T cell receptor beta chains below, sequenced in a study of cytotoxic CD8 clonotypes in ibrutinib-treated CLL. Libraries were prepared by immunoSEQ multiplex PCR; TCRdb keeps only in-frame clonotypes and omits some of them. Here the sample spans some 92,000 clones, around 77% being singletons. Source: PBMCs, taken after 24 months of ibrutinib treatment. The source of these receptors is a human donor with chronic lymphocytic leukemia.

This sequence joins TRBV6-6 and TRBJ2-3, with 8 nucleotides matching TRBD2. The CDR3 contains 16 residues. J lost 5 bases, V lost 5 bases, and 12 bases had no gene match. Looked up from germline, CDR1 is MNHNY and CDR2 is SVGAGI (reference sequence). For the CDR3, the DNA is TGTGCCAGCAGTCCCAAGGGGCGGGCGGGGGGAGATACGCAGTATTTT. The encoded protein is CASSPKGRAGGDTQYF.

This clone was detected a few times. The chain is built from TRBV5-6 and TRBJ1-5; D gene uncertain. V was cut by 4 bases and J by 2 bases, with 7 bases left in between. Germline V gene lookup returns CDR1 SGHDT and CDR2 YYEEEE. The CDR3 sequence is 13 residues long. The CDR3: CASSPGGNQPQHF. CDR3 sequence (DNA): TGTGCCAGCAGCCCGGGAGGCAATCAGCCCCAGCATTTT. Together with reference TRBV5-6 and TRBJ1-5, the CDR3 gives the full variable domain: DAGVTQSPTHLIKTRGQQVTLRCSPKSGHDTVSWYQQALGQGPQFIFQYYEEEERQRGNFPDRFSGHQFPNYSSELNVNALLLGDSALYLCASSPGGNQPQHFGDGTRLSIL.

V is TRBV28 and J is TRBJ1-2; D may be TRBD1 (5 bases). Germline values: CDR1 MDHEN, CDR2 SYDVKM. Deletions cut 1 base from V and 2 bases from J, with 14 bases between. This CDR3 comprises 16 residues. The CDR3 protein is CASSLSSGTPNYGYTF. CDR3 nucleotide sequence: TGTGCCAGCAGTTTATCGTCAGGGACTCCCAACTATGGCTACACCTTC.

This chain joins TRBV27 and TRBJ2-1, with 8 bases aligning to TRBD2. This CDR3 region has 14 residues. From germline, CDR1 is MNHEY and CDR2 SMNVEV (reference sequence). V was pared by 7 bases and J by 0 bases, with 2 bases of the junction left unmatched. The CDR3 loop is CASIGGGSYNEQFF. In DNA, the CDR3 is TGTGCCAGCATCGGGGGGGGCTCCTACAATGAGCAGTTCTTC.

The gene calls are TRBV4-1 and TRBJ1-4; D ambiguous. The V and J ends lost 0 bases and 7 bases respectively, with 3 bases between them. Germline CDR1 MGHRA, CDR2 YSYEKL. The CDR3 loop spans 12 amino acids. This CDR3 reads CASSQDGEKLFF. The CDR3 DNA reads TGCGCCAGCAGCCAAGACGGTGAAAAACTGTTTTTT.

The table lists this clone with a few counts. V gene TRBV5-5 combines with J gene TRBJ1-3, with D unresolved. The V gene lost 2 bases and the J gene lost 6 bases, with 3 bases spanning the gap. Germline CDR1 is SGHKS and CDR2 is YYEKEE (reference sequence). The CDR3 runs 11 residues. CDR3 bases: TGTGCCAGCAGCTTCCAAAACACCATATATTTT. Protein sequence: CASSFQNTIYF.

CDR3 protein: CASSYDRGPSPQHF. DNA of the CDR3: TGTGCCAGCAGTTACGACAGGGGACCGTCGCCCCAGCATTTT. The genes are TRBV2 and TRBJ1-5; 8 bases agree with TRBD1. Germline CDR1 reads SNHLY; CDR2 reads FYNNEI. V was pared by 5 bases and J by 9 bases, with 9 bases of the junction left unmatched. The CDR3 covers 14 residues.

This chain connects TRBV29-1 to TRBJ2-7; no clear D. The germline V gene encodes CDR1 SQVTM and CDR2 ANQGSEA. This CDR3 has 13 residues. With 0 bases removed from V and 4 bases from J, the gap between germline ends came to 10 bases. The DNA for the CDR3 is TGCAGCGTTGAAGAGGGCAGTACTTACGAGCAGTACTTC. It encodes CSVEEGSTYEQYF.

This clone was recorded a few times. The CDR3 DNA follows: TGTGCCAGCAGTGAAGCTCCCAGGGCTTCTGGCTACACCTTC. This sequence encodes CASSEAPRASGYTF. This chain links TRBV6-1 with TRBJ1-2; perhaps TRBD1 as D (5 bases). This CDR3 spans 14 amino acids. Germline assignment: CDR1 MNHNS and CDR2 SASEGT. Trimming took off 0 bases at V and 7 bases at J, with 12 bases between the two ends.

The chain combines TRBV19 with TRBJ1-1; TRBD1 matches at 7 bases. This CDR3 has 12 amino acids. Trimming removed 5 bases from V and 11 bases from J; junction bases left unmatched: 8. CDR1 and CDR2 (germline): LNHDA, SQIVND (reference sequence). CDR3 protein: CASSLQGSIAFF. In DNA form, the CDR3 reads TGTGCCAGTAGTCTACAGGGGAGCATTGCTTTCTTT.

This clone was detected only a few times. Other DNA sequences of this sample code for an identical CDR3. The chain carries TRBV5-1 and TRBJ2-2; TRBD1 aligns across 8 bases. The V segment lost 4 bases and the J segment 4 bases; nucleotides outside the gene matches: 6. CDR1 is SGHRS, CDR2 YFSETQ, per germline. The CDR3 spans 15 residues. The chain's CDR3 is CASSLGQGGTGELFF. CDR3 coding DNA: TGCGCCAGCAGCCTAGGACAGGGCGGCACCGGGGAGCTGTTTTTT. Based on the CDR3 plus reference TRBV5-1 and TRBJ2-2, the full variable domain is KAGVTQTPRYLIKTRGQQVTLSCSPISGHRSVSWYQQTPGQGLQFLFEYFSETQRNKGNFPGRFSGRQFSNSRSEMNVSTLELGDSALYLCASSLGQGGTGELFFGEGSRLTVL.

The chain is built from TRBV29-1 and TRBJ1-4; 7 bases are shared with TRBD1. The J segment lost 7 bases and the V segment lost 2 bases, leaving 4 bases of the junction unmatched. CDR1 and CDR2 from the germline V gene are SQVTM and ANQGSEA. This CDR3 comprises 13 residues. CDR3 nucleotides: TGCAGCGTTGAAAAACAGGGGAGTGAAAAACTGTTTTTT. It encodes CSVEKQGSEKLFF.

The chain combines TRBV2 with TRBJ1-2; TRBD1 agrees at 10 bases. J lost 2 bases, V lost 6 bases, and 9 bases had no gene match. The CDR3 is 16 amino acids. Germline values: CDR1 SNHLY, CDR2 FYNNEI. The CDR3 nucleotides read TGTGCCAGCAGATCACCCGGGACAGGGGAAAACTATGGCTACACCTTC. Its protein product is CASRSPGTGENYGYTF.

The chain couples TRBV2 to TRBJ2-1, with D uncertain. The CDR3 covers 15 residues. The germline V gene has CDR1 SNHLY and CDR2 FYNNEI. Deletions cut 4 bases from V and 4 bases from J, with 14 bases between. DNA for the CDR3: TGTGCCAGCAGTGTTGCGCGGCGCGGTTACAATGAGCAGTTCTTC. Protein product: CASSVARRGYNEQFF.

The CDR3 reads CASSPARVNTEAFF. CDR3 DNA: TGTGCCAGCAGCCCCGCCAGGGTGAACACTGAAGCTTTCTTT. This rearrangement joins TRBV6-5 to TRBJ1-1, with D perhaps matching TRBD1 (5 bases). The CDR3 has 14 amino acids. Between the trimmed V and J ends, which lost 6 bases and 0 bases, there was a span of 11 bases. Germline-derived CDR1 and CDR2 are MNHEY and SVGAGI.

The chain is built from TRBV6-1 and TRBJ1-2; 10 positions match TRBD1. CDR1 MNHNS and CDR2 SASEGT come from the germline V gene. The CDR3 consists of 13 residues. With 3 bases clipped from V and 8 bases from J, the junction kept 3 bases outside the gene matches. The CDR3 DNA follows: TGTGCCAGCAGTGAGACAGGGGGCGCAGGCTACACCTTC. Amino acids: CASSETGGAGYTF.

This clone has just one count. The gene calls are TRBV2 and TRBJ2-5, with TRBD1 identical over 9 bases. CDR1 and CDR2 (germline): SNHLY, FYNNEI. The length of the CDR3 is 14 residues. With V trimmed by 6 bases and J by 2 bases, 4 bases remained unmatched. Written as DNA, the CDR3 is TGTGCCAGCAGGGACAGGGGAGGGCAAGAGACCCAGTACTTC. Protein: CASRDRGGQETQYF.

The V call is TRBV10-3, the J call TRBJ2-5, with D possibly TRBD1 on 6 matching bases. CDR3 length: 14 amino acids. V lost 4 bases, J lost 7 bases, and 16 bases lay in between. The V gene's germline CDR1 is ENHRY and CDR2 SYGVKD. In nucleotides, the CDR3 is TGTGCCATCAGTGGGGACATTCAACAGGGGACCCAGTACTTC. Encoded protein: CAISGDIQQGTQYF.

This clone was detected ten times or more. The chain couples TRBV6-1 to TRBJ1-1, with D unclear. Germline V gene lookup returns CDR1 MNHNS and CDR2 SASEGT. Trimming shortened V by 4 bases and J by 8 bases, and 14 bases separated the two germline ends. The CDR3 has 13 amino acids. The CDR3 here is CASSAQGPMEAFF. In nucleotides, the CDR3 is TGTGCCAGCAGTGCACAAGGGCCCATGGAAGCTTTCTTT.

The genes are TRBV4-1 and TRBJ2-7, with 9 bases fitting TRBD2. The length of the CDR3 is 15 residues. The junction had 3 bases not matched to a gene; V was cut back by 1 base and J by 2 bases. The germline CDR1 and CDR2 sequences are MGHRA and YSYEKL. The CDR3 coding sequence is TGCGCCAGCAGCCAAGTGGCTAGCGGGGCCTACGAGCAGTACTTC. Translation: CASSQVASGAYEQYF.

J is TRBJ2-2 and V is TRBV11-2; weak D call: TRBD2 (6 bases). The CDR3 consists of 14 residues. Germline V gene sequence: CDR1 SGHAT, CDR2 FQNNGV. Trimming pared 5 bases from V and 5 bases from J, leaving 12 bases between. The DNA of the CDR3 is TGTGCCAGCAGCCCCTCGGCGGGAACCGGGGAGCTGTTTTTT. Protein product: CASSPSAGTGELFF.

The chain's CDR3 is CASSEGQTYNSPLHF. CDR3 sequence (DNA): TGTGCCAGCAGTGAGGGACAGACCTATAATTCACCCCTCCACTTT. The chain uses TRBV6-1 and TRBJ1-6, with 7 bases lining up with TRBD1. The V and J ends lost 3 bases and 2 bases, in that order; junction bases with no gene match: 1. Germline V lookup: CDR1 MNHNS, CDR2 SASEGT. The CDR3 sequence is 15 residues long.

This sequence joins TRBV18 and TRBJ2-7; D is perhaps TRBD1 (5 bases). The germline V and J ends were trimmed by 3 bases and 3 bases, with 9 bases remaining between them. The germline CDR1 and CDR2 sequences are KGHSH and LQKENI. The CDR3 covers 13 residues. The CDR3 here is CASSPVQGYEQYF. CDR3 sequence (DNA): TGTGCCAGCTCACCGGTCCAGGGCTACGAGCAGTACTTC.

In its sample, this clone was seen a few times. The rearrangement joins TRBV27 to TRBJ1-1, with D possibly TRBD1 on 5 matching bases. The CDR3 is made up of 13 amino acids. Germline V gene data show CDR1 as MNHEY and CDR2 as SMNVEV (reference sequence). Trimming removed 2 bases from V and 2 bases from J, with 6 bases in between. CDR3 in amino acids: CASSLGGNTEAFF. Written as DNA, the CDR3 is TGTGCCAGCAGTTTAGGGGGAAACACTGAAGCTTTCTTT.

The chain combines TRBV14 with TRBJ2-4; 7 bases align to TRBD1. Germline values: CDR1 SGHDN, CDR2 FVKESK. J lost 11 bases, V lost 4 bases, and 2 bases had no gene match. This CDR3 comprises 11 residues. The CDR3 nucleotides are TGTGCCAGCAGCCCCGGGACAGTTCAGTACTTC. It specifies CASSPGTVQYF.

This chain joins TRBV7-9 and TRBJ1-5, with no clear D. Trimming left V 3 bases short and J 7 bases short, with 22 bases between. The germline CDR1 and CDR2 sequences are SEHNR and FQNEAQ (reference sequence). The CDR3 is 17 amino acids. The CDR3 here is CASSLTRGSSIGQPQHF. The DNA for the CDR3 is TGTGCCAGCAGCTTGACGCGGGGATCCTCCATCGGGCAGCCCCAGCATTTT.

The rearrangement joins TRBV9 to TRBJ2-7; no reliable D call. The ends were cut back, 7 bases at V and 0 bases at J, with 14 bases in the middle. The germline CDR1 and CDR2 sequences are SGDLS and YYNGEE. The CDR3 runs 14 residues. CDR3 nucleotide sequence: TGTGCCAGCTCCCTTAGGCCCCTCTCCTACGAGCAGTACTTC. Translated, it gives CASSLRPLSYEQYF.